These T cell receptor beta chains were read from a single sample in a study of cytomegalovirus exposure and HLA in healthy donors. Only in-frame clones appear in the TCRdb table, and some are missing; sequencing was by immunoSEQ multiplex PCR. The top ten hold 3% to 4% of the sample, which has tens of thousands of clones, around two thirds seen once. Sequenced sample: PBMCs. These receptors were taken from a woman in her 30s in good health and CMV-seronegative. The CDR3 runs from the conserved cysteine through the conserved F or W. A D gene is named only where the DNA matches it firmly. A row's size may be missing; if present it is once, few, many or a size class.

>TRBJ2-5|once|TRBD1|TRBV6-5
TGTGCCAGCAGCCCGGACAGGGCAGAGGAGACCCAGTACTTC
CASSPDRAEETQYF
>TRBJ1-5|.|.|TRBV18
TGTGCCAGCTCACCTTTGGCAGGAAGCAATCAGCCCCAGCATTTT
CASSPLAGSNQPQHF
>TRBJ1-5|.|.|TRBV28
TGTGCCAGCAGTTTAGGGCAGGGCGGATCATGGCCCCAGCATTTT
CASSLGQGGSWPQHF
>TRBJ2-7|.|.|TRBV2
TGTGCCAGCAGTGGGGGAGTCTACGAGCAGTACTTC
CASSGGVYEQYF
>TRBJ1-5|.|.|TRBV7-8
TGTGCCAGCAGCTTAGGAATGGTTAGACAGCCCCAGCATTTT
CASSLGMVRQPQHF
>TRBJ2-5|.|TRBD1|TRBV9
TGTGCCAGCAGCGGACAGGGGGCAGGAGAGACCCAGTACTTC
CASSGQGAGETQYF
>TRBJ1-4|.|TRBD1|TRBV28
TGTGCCAGCAGTTTGCGACAGGGGGATGAAAAACTGTTTTTT
CASSLRQGDEKLFF
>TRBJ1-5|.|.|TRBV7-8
TGTGCCAGCAGCTCAGGACAGACTTATAGCAATCAGCCCCAGCATTTT
CASSSGQTYSNQPQHF
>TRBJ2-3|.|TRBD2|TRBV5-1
TGCGCCAGCGCCTTGGGCGGGAGGGCTAGCACAGATACGCAGTATTTT
CASALGGRASTDTQYF
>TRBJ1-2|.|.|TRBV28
TGTGCCAGCAGTTTGAGAGGGAACTATGGCTACACCTTC
CASSLRGNYGYTF
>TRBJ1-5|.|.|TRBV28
TGTGCCAGCAGTCCGACGGGGGACTATAGCAATCAGCCCCAGCATTTT
CASSPTGDYSNQPQHF
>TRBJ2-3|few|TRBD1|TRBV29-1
TGCAGCGACCGGGACAGGGGGACCCATACGCAGTATTTT
CSDRDRGTHTQYF
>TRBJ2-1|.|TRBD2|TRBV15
TGTGCCACCAGCAGAGTGCTAGCGGGGAATGAGCAGTTCTTC
CATSRVLAGNEQFF
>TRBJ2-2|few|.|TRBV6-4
TGTGCCAGCAGTGACTCGACTTCAGGGGAGGGCGGGGAGCTGTTTTTT
CASSDSTSGEGGELFF
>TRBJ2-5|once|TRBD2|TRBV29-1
TGCAGCGTTTTTTTTGGGACTAGCGAGACCCAGTACTTC
CSVFFGTSETQYF
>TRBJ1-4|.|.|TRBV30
TGTGCCTGGAGTGGCGTCAGGGTAAATGAAAAACTGTTTTTT
CAWSGVRVNEKLFF
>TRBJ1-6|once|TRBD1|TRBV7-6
TGTGCCAGCAGTGGACAGGGGGAGTCACCCCTCCACTTT
CASSGQGESPLHF
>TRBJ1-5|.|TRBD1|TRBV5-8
TGTGCCAGCAGCTTGAGGGGGCTCCATAGCAATCAGCCCCAGCATTTT
CASSLRGLHSNQPQHF
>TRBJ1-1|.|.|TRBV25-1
TGTGCCAGCAGTGAGTTACAGGGTAGGACTGAAGCTTTCTTT
CASSELQGRTEAFF
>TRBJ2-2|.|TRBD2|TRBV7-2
TGTGCCAGCAGCTTAGTAGCGGGGGATTACACCGGGGAGCTGTTTTTT
CASSLVAGDYTGELFF
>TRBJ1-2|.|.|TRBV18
TGTGCCAGCTCACCAGGGACACAAAACTATGGCTACACCTTC
CASSPGTQNYGYTF
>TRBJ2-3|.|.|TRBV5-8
TGTGCCAGCAGCTTGTTCCAGACAGATACGCAGTATTTT
CASSLFQTDTQYF
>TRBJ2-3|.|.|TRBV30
TGTGCCTGGAGCGCGGACTACTCCCACACAGATACGCAGTATTTT
CAWSADYSHTDTQYF
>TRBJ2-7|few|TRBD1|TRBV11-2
TGTGCCAGCAGCTTAGATCCTCAAACAGGGGTTAGGGAGCAGTACTTC
CASSLDPQTGVREQYF
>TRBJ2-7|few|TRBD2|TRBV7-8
TGTGCCAGCAGCTTAGGGGCTAGCGGGGGATACGAGCAGTACTTC
CASSLGASGGYEQYF
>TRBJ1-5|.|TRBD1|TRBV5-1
TGCGCCAGCAGCCCAGGGACAGCAAATCAGCCCCAGCATTTT
CASSPGTANQPQHF
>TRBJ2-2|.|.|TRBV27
TGTGCCAGCAGTTTAGGACAGTACACCGGGGAGCTGTTTTTT
CASSLGQYTGELFF
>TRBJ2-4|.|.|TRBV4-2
TGTGCCAGCAGCCAAGAAAGGGGGAGAATAGCCAAAAACATTCAGTACTTC
CASSQERGRIAKNIQYF
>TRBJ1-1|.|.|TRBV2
TGTGCCAGCACCAGAACAGGGCGGCCTGAAGCTTTCTTT
CASTRTGRPEAFF
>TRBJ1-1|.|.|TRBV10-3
TGTGCCATCAGTGAGTCGGCCACTCGCGGTCACACTGAAGCTTTCTTT
CAISESATRGHTEAFF
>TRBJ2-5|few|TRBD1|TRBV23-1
TGCGCCAGCAGTCAGGGTGGGACAGGGGAAGAGACCCAGTACTTC
CASSQGGTGEETQYF
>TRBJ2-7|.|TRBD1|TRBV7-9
TGTGCCGGGAACCCCGGGACAGGAACGTACGAGCAGTACTTC
CAGNPGTGTYEQYF
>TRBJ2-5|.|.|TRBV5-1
TGCGCCAGCAGCTTCTCCAGTCAGGAAGAGACCCAGTACTTC
CASSFSSQEETQYF
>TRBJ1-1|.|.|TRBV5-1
TGCGCCAGCAGCTTGGGTGGCACTACGAACACTGAAGCTTTCTTT
CASSLGGTTNTEAFF